Listed here are 21 T cell receptor beta chains from one sample, sequenced in a study of blood T cells in healthy people across ages. A second PCR of 7 to 11 cycles used a sample-barcoded 5' primer and a J-beta primer mix. TCRdb re-derived calls from the 5' RACE reads in MiXCR, one entry per CDR3 protein. Here the sample spans 850,000 or so distinct CDR3 sequences, 25% to 30% being singletons. Sequenced material: blood. All receptors derive from a woman aged 80 or over in good health.

This clonotype was picked up a small number of times. V is TRBV6-2 or TRBV6-3 and J is TRBJ1-1; the D is unclear. CDR3 length equals 14 residues. Per germline, CDR1 MNHEY and CDR2 SVGEGT. Trimming removed 5 bases at V and 1 base at J, with 11 bases between. The CDR3 loop is CASSPQTRNTEAFF. The CDR3, as DNA: TGTGCCAGCAGTCCTCAGACGAGGAACACTGAAGCTTTCTTT.

Of note for this clonotype: With a much larger clone just one base away, this may be a read error. The V gene is TRBV7-6, the J gene TRBJ2-1; 7 bases map to TRBD2. This CDR3 is 14 amino acids long. The ends lost 5 bases at V and 13 bases at J; junction bases unmatched: 14. Germline CDR1 SGHVS, CDR2 FNYEAQ. The CDR3 here is CASSPPQRGGTQFF. The CDR3 DNA reads TGTGCCAGCAGCCCCCCCCAACGGGGAGGGACCCAGTTCTTC.

This clonotype was counted between two and nine times. The chain recombines TRBV4-3 with TRBJ1-1; TRBD1 might be the D (6 bases). Germline values: CDR1 LGHNA, CDR2 YSLEER. CDR3 length: 14 residues. Trimming pared 0 bases from V and 11 bases from J, leaving 16 bases between. CDR3 bases: TGCGCCAGCAGCCAAGATAACTCGGGGGCCGGGGCTTTCTTT. Translation: CASSQDNSGAGAFF.

The chain carries TRBV6-1 and TRBJ1-1; no definite D call. Trimming pared 8 bases from V and 6 bases from J, leaving 10 bases between. The CDR3 spans 11 residues. Germline V lookup: CDR1 MNHNS, CDR2 SASEGT. The CDR3 region is CASLGIPEAFF. DNA for the CDR3: TGTGCCAGCCTGGGAATACCTGAAGCTTTCTTT.

Of note for this clonotype: A much more abundant neighbour one base away suggests this may be a read error. J is TRBJ2-5 and V is TRBV28, with D hard to call. V was trimmed by 11 bases and J by 5 bases, leaving 15 bases between them. CDR1 MDHEN and CDR2 SYDVKM come from the germline V gene. The CDR3 is made up of 12 amino acids. Written as DNA, the CDR3 is TGTGCCGGCACCTCTGGTTGGGAGACCCAGTACTTC. This sequence encodes CAGTSGWETQYF. The full variable domain, in which reference TRBV28 and TRBJ2-5 provide the parts outside the CDR3, is DVKVTQSSRYLVKRTGEKVFLECVQDMDHENMFWYRQDPGLGLRLIYFSYDVKMKEKGDIPEGYSVSREKKERFSLILESASTNQTSMYLCAGTSGWETQYFGPGTRLLVL.

This clonotype was observed a handful of times. V usage is TRBV14 and J usage is TRBJ2-5; 10 bases match TRBD2. The CDR3 runs to 17 residues. V shed 3 bases and J 10 bases; nucleotides not matched to a gene: 17. Per the germline V gene, CDR1 is SGHDN and CDR2 is FVKESK. Here the CDR3 DNA reads TGTGCCAGCAGCCAGTCTAGCGGGGGCGATACCAGAGAGGGCCAGTACTTC. It yields the protein CASSQSSGGDTREGQYF.

This clonotype was recorded many times. This rearrangement joins TRBV28 to TRBJ1-2, with D unresolved. There are 12 residues in the CDR3. Germline CDR1 and CDR2: MDHEN and SYDVKM. The germline V and J ends were trimmed by 4 bases and 4 bases, with 7 bases remaining between them. CDR3 nucleotides: TGTGCCAGCAGTTCCCCTCCCTATGGCTACACCTTC. Translated: CASSSPPYGYTF.

The chain recombines TRBV7-2 with TRBJ2-5; the D is unclear. With 3 bases removed from V and 11 bases from J, the gap between germline ends came to 16 bases. CDR1 is SGHTA and CDR2 is FQGNSA in the germline V gene. This CDR3 is 13 amino acids long. CDR3 nucleotide sequence: TGTGCCAGCAGCTTGGACGTATCTACGCAGCAGTACTTC. This translates into CASSLDVSTQQYF.

This clonotype was detected many times. The chain employs TRBV4-1 and TRBJ2-3; 10 nucleotides match TRBD2. After removal of 3 bases from V and 1 base from J, the junction contained 1 base not matched to a gene. The CDR3 is 15 amino acids. Germline V gives CDR1 MGHRA, CDR2 YSYEKL. The CDR3 nucleotides are TGCGCCAGCAGCCACACTAGCGGGGGCACAGATACGCAGTATTTT. Translation: CASSHTSGGTDTQYF.

This clonotype occurred many times. The chain employs TRBV27 and TRBJ2-7, with TRBD1 matching over 7 bases. The V segment lost 5 bases and the J segment 2 bases; nucleotides outside the gene matches: 6. The germline gives CDR1 MNHEY, CDR2 SMNVEV (reference sequence). This CDR3 is 14 amino acids long. The chain's CDR3 is CASSIQGIPYEQYF. CDR3 nucleotide sequence: TGTGCCAGCAGTATACAGGGGATTCCCTACGAGCAGTACTTC.

This clonotype was counted a single time. The chain has TRBV3-1 and TRBJ2-7; tentatively, D is TRBD2 (5 bases). Trimming shortened V by 5 bases and J by 0 bases, and 17 bases separated the two germline ends. This CDR3 comprises 16 residues. Germline lookup yields CDR1 LGHDT and CDR2 YNNKEL (reference sequence). The CDR3 DNA sequence: TGTGCCAGCAGCTTTTCCGGTGTCGGGGACTCCTACGAGCAGTACTTC. Translating gives CASSFSGVGDSYEQYF.

V is TRBV27 and J is TRBJ1-6, with 7 positions matching TRBD1. The CDR3 length is 15 residues. Trimming cost V 7 bases and J 8 bases; bases outside gene matches: 11. Per germline, CDR1 MNHEY and CDR2 SMNVEV (reference sequence). The CDR3 DNA reads TGTGCCAGCAAGATTCGGACAGGCCGAGATTCACCCCTCCACTTT. Amino acids: CASKIRTGRDSPLHF.

The genes are TRBV2 and TRBJ1-5, with 7 bases lining up with TRBD1. CDR1 is SNHLY, CDR2 FYNNEI, per germline. CDR3 length: 15 amino acids. The V segment lost 7 bases and the J segment 4 bases; nucleotides outside the gene matches: 10. This CDR3 is CASKVSQGVNQPQHF. CDR3 nucleotides: TGTGCCAGCAAAGTATCCCAGGGGGTAAATCAGCCCCAGCATTTT.

The chain links TRBV12-3 or TRBV12-4 to TRBJ1-2, with a tentative D call TRBD1 (6 bases). The CDR3 spans 14 residues. V dropped 6 bases and J dropped 4 bases, with 15 bases sitting between them. CDR3 loop: CASRPVDRIYGYTF. CDR3 in DNA: TGTGCCAGCAGGCCCGTAGACAGGATCTATGGCTACACCTTC.

This clonotype was observed at least ten times. V gene TRBV7-6 combines with J gene TRBJ2-5, with D possibly matching TRBD1 (6 bases). This CDR3 is built from 15 residues. CDR1 and CDR2 from the germline V gene are SGHVS and FNYEAQ. Trimming shortened V by 5 bases and J by 0 bases, and 13 bases separated the two germline ends. CDR3 sequence (DNA): TGTGCCAGCAGCGCCCGGACAGCAAACCAAGAGACCCAGTACTTC. Translating it yields CASSARTANQETQYF. The full variable domain, completed using reference TRBV7-6 and TRBJ2-5, is GAGVSQSPRYKVTKRGQDVALRCDPISGHVSLYWYRQALGQGPEFLTYFNYEAQQDKSGLPNDRFSAERPEGSISTLTIQRTEQRDSAMYRCASSARTANQETQYFGPGTRLLVL.

J is TRBJ1-6 and V is TRBV27; D perhaps matches TRBD1 (5 bases). Trimming removed 6 bases at V and 7 bases at J, with 13 bases between. Germline lookup yields CDR1 MNHEY and CDR2 SMNVEV (reference sequence). The CDR3 covers 14 residues. In DNA, the CDR3 is TGTGCCAGCAGATCGGGGCTCGCGAATTCACCCCTCCACTTT. Translation: CASRSGLANSPLHF.

In its sample, this clonotype was seen many times. The rearrangement uses TRBV6-1 and TRBJ2-5; weak D call: TRBD2 (6 bases). Trimming removed 2 bases from V and 1 base from J, with 8 bases in between. Germline V CDR1 and CDR2: MNHNS, SASEGT. CDR3 length equals 14 residues. CDR3 DNA sequence: TGTGCCAGCAGTGAAAGGGAGGTCCAAGAGACCCAGTACTTC. This translates into CASSEREVQETQYF.

This chain connects TRBV5-6 to TRBJ2-1; 14 bases are shared with TRBD2. The J call may be in error: the DNA end matches TRBJ2-7 better. Germline V gives CDR1 SGHDT, CDR2 YYEEEE. This CDR3 contains 18 residues. The CDR3, as DNA: TGTGCCAGCAGCAACGGACTAGCGGGGGGCTCCTCCTACAATGAGCAGTACTTC. This translates into CASSNGLAGGSSYNEQYF.

This clonotype was detected many times. J is TRBJ2-1 and V is TRBV18; 8 bases match TRBD2. V shed 3 bases and J 7 bases; nucleotides not matched to a gene: 8. The CDR3 runs to 15 residues. Germline CDR1 KGHSH, CDR2 LQKENI. CDR3 sequence (DNA): TGTGCCAGCTCACCCGGTCGGGGGGGCTTAAATGAGCAGTTCTTC. Translated: CASSPGRGGLNEQFF.

This chain links TRBV19 with TRBJ2-3, with D tentatively TRBD2 (6 bases). The CDR3 runs to 16 residues. Trimming cost V 3 bases and J 0 bases, with 13 bases left between them. CDR1 and CDR2 (germline): LNHDA, SQIVND (reference sequence). The CDR3 loop reads CASSIRGGESTDTQYF. CDR3 nucleotides: TGTGCCAGTAGTATCAGAGGCGGGGAGAGCACAGATACGCAGTATTTT.

This clonotype was detected only a few times. The chain combines TRBV7-2 with TRBJ1-1, with D possibly matching TRBD1 (5 bases). From germline, CDR1 is SGHTA and CDR2 FQGNSA. Between the trimmed V and J ends, which lost 4 bases and 0 bases, there was a span of 12 bases. The CDR3 spans 15 residues. The CDR3 sequence is CASSSQGGMNTEAFF. The CDR3 DNA reads TGTGCCAGCAGCTCTCAGGGTGGAATGAACACTGAAGCTTTCTTT. The whole variable domain, remainder taken from reference TRBV7-2 and TRBJ1-1, is GAGVSQSPSNKVTEKGKDVELRCDPISGHTALYWYRQSLGQGLEFLIYFQGNSAPDKSGLPSDRFSAERTGGSVSTLTIQRTQQEDSAVYLCASSSQGGMNTEAFFGQGTRLTVV.